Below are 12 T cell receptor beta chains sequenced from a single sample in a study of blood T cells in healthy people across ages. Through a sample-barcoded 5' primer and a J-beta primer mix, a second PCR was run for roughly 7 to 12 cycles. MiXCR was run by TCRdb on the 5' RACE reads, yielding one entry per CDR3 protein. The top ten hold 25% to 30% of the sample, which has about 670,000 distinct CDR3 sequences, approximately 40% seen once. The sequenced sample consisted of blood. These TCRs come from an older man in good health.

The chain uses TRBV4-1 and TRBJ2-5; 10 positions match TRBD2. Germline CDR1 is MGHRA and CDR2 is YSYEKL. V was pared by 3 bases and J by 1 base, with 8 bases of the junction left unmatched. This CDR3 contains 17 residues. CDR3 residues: CASSQVKSGGAQETQYF. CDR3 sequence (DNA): TGCGCCAGCAGCCAGGTCAAAAGCGGGGGGGCCCAAGAGACCCAGTACTTC.

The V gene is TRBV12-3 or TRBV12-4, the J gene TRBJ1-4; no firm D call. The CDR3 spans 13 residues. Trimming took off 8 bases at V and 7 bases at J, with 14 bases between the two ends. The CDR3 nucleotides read TGTGCCAGCCAACTTAAGGCCGGTGAAAAACTGTTTTTT. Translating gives CASQLKAGEKLFF.

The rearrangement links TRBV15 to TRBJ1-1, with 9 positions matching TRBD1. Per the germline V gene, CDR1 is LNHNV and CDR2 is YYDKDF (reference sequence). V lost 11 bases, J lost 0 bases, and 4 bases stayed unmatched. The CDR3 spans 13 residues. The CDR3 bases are TGTGCCGCCGGGACAGGGATGAACACTGAAGCTTTCTTT. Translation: CAAGTGMNTEAFF.

The CDR3 region has the DNA TGTGCCAGCAGCTTAGCGTCGGGGAACTATGGCTACACCTTC. As protein: CASSLASGNYGYTF. This chain links TRBV7-9 with TRBJ1-2; D gene unclear. V gave up 0 bases and J gave up 2 bases, with 7 bases separating them. CDR3 length: 14 amino acids. The germline V gene encodes CDR1 SEHNR and CDR2 FQNEAQ (reference sequence).

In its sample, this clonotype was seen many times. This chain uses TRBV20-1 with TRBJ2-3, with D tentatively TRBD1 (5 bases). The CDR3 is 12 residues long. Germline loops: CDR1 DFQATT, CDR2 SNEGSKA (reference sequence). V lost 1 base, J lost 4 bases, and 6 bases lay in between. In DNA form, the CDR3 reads TGCAGTGCTAGAGCACAGGCAGATACGCAGTATTTT. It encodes CSARAQADTQYF.

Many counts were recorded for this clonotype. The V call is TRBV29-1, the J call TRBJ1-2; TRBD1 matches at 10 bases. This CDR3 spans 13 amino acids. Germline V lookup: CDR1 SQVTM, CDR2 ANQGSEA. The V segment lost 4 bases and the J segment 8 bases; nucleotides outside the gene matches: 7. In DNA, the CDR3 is TGCAGCGTTGCGGTAGGGACAGGGGAAGGCTACACCTTC. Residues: CSVAVGTGEGYTF.

The CDR3 bases are TGCAGTGCTCCGACTAACAAGGGGAACACTGAAGCTTTCTTT. It is translated as CSAPTNKGNTEAFF. The chain has TRBV20-1 and TRBJ1-1; D remains unclear. Germline CDR1 DFQATT, CDR2 SNEGSKA (reference sequence). CDR3 length: 14 amino acids. With 5 bases removed from V and 1 base from J, the gap between germline ends came to 14 bases.

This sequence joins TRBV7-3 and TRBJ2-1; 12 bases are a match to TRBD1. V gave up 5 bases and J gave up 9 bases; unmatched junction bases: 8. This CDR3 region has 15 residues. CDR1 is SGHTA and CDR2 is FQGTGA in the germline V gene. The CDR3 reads CASSAEGQGAGEQFF. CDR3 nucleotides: TGTGCCAGCAGCGCCGAGGGACAGGGGGCTGGTGAGCAGTTCTTC.

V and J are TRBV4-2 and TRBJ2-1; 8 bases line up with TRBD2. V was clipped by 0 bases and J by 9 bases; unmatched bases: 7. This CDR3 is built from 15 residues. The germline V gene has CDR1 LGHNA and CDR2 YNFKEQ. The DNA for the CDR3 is TGTGCCAGCAGCCAAGAAGGGACGGGGGGGCGTGAGCAGTTCTTC. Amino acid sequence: CASSQEGTGGREQFF.

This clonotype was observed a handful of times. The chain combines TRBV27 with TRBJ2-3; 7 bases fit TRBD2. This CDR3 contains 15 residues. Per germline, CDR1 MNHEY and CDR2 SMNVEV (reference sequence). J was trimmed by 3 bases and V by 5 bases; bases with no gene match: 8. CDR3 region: CASSPGLVGTDTQYF. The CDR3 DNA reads TGTGCCAGCAGTCCCGGACTAGTTGGAACAGATACGCAGTATTTT.

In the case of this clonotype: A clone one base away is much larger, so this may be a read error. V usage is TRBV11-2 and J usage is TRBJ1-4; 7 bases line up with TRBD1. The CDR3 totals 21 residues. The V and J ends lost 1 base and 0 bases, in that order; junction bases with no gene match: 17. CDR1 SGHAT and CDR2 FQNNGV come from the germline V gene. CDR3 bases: TGTGCCAGCAGCTTAGGGGAACCCGGACAGGAGCAAACGGCAACTAATGAAAAACTGTTTTTT. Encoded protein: CASSLGEPGQEQTATNEKLFF.

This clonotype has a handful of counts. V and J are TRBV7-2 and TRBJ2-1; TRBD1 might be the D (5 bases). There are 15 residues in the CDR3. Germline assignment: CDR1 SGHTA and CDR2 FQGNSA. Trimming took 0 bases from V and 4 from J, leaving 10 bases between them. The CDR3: CASSLARVSYNEQFF. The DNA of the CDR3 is TGTGCCAGCAGCTTAGCCAGGGTTAGTTACAATGAGCAGTTCTTC.